These 6 T cell receptor beta chains were sequenced from one sample in a study of shared clonotypes between healthy human individuals. Naive CD8 cells comprised CD45RO-negative, CCR7-positively selected cells, excluding terminally differentiated effector memory CD45RA+ cells. Assay: immunoSEQ multiplex PCR; the TCRdb copy retains only in-frame clones and omits some. The repertoire has more than 2 million clones, 85% to 95% of them found once; the top ten carry roughly 1%. The sample was naive CD8+ T cells sorted from blood. These receptors came from a man aged 18 to 30 in good health.

The rearrangement joins TRBV7-2 to TRBJ2-7; possibly TRBD2 for D (6 bases). Germline CDR1 SGHTA, CDR2 FQGNSA. The V end was cut by 5 bases, the J end by 0 bases, with 14 bases between. There are 15 residues in the CDR3. Here the CDR3 reads CASSPVAGSSYEQYF. The CDR3 DNA is TGTGCCAGCAGCCCCGTGGCGGGGAGCTCCTACGAGCAGTACTTC.

This chain links TRBV28 with TRBJ2-2, with D maybe TRBD2 (7 bases). The CDR3 sequence is 16 residues long. The V gene lost 6 bases and the J gene lost 6 bases, with 20 bases spanning the gap. CDR1 and CDR2 (germline): MDHEN, SYDVKM. As DNA, the CDR3 is TGTGCCAGCAGAGGGGAGGGGCAGGGGAGAGCCGGGGAGCTGTTTTTT. It encodes CASRGEGQGRAGELFF. Full variable domain (missing parts from reference TRBV28 and TRBJ2-2): DVKVTQSSRYLVKRTGEKVFLECVQDMDHENMFWYRQDPGLGLRLIYFSYDVKMKEKGDIPEGYSVSREKKERFSLILESASTNQTSMYLCASRGEGQGRAGELFFGEGSRLTVL.

The V call is TRBV6-4, the J call TRBJ2-1; the D gene is possibly TRBD2 (6 bases). The CDR3 extends over 16 amino acids. The V gene's germline CDR1 is MRHNA and CDR2 SNTAGT. V was trimmed by 0 bases and J by 3 bases, leaving 12 bases between them. The CDR3 sequence is CASSDSRSGFYNEQFF. CDR3 nucleotide sequence: TGTGCCAGCAGTGACTCGAGGAGCGGGTTCTACAATGAGCAGTTCTTC.

The chain combines TRBV4-1 with TRBJ1-4; D ambiguous. Germline V gene sequence: CDR1 MGHRA, CDR2 YSYEKL. The V gene lost 0 bases and the J gene lost 2 bases, with 4 bases spanning the gap. The length of the CDR3 is 14 residues. The CDR3 DNA reads as TGCGCCAGCAGCCAAGAAGGGACTAATGAAAAACTGTTTTTT. Protein sequence: CASSQEGTNEKLFF.

CDR3 sequence: CASSHRGEGSGNTIYF. In nucleotides, the CDR3 is TGTGCCAGCAGTCACCGAGGAGAGGGCTCTGGAAACACCATATATTTT. V usage is TRBV28 and J usage is TRBJ1-3; D gene uncertain. V was cut by 5 bases and J by 0 bases, with 14 bases left in between. The CDR3 totals 16 residues. Germline V CDR1 and CDR2: MDHEN, SYDVKM. Drawing the rest from reference TRBV28 and TRBJ1-3, the complete variable domain is DVKVTQSSRYLVKRTGEKVFLECVQDMDHENMFWYRQDPGLGLRLIYFSYDVKMKEKGDIPEGYSVSREKKERFSLILESASTNQTSMYLCASSHRGEGSGNTIYFGEGSWLTVV.

This chain links TRBV28 with TRBJ1-2, with a tentative D call TRBD1 (5 bases). V was cut by 4 bases and J by 3 bases, with 12 bases left in between. Germline CDR1 is MDHEN and CDR2 is SYDVKM. The CDR3 contains 14 residues. In DNA form, the CDR3 reads TGTGCCAGCAGTTCGGGGGACGGTTACTATGGCTACACCTTC. It translates to CASSSGDGYYGYTF.